These T cell receptor beta chains were read from a single sample in a study of cytomegalovirus exposure and HLA in healthy donors. The repertoire was sequenced with immunoSEQ multiplex PCR; TCRdb's copy has only in-frame clones and lacks some. The table records some 350,000 clones, roughly 87% of them present only once. Sequencing was done on a sample of PBMCs. These receptors were obtained from a woman aged 30 to 39 in good health and CMV-seropositive. CDR3s include the opening cysteine and the closing phenylalanine or tryptophan. The D gene is left open where the match is weak. The size field is filled for only some rows; it gives once, few, many or a size class.

j_call | clone_size | v_call | d_call | cdr3_aa | cdr3_nt
TRBJ2-7 | NA | TRBV27 | TRBD2 | CASSLRAGAPRGYEQYF | TGTGCCAGCAGTTTAAGAGCGGGAGCCCCCAGGGGCTACGAGCAGTACTTC
TRBJ2-3 | NA | TRBV27 | TRBD2 | CASRGTSPDTQYF | TGTGCCAGCAGGGGGACTAGTCCAGATACGCAGTATTTT
TRBJ2-6 | NA | TRBV2 | NA | CASEGTGANVLTF | TGTGCCAGCGAGGGGACCGGGGCCAACGTCCTGACTTTC
TRBJ2-3 | NA | TRBV29-1 | NA | CSVSPRTDTDTQYF | TGCAGCGTTTCCCCGCGGACAGACACAGATACGCAGTATTTT
TRBJ2-7 | NA | TRBV28 | TRBD2 | CASSLVTSVINEQYF | TGTGCCAGCAGTTTGGTGACTAGCGTGATCAACGAGCAGTACTTC
TRBJ2-7 | NA | TRBV5-1 | TRBD1 | CASSEGQGRHEQYF | TGCGCCAGCAGCGAGGGACAGGGTCGCCACGAGCAGTACTTC
TRBJ2-1 | NA | TRBV19 | NA | CASSISGGHNEQFF | TGTGCCAGTAGTATATCCGGGGGACACAATGAGCAGTTCTTC
TRBJ1-1 | NA | TRBV6-5 | NA | CASRGQLVASEAFF | TGTGCCAGCAGAGGCCAGCTAGTTGCTAGTGAAGCTTTCTTT
TRBJ2-7 | NA | TRBV28 | NA | CASSSGLPYEQYF | TGTGCCAGCAGTTCCGGACTACCTTACGAGCAGTACTTC
TRBJ2-2 | NA | TRBV5-1 | NA | CASSLRGELFF | TGCGCCAGCAGCCTTCGGGGGGAGCTGTTTTTT
TRBJ1-2 | NA | TRBV7-2 | NA | CASSRPGLQNGYTF | TGTGCCAGCAGCCGACCGGGACTTCAGAATGGCTACACCTTC
TRBJ2-4 | NA | TRBV2 | NA | CASESRVGRGENIQYF | TGTGCCAGCGAATCCCGAGTTGGGCGGGGTGAAAACATTCAGTACTTC
TRBJ2-7 | NA | TRBV10-3 | NA | CAISESDLSYEQYF | TGTGCCATCAGTGAAAGTGACCTCTCCTACGAGCAGTACTTC
TRBJ1-1 | NA | TRBV30 | NA | CAYRGGTEAFF | TGTGCCTACCGGGGGGGCACTGAAGCTTTCTTT
TRBJ1-3 | NA | TRBV28 | TRBD1 | CASSRDSDSGNTIYF | TGTGCCAGCAGTCGGGACAGTGATTCTGGAAACACCATATATTTT
TRBJ1-2 | NA | TRBV29-1 | NA | CSVATGMNYGYTF | TGCAGCGTGGCGACTGGGATGAACTATGGCTACACCTTC
TRBJ1-5 | NA | TRBV28 | NA | CASTFGWAVDQPQHF | TGTGCCAGCACCTTTGGGTGGGCTGTCGATCAGCCCCAGCATTTT
TRBJ2-7 | NA | TRBV5-4 | TRBD2 | CASSLGFRTSGSNDEQYF | TGTGCCAGCAGCTTGGGATTTCGGACTAGCGGGAGTAACGACGAGCAGTACTTC
TRBJ2-1 | NA | TRBV28 | NA | CASSWVRGTYNEQFF | TGTGCCAGCAGTTGGGTGCGGGGTACCTACAATGAGCAGTTCTTC
TRBJ1-5 | NA | TRBV19 | TRBD1 | CASSKDRGLDSNQPQHF | TGTGCCAGTAGTAAGGACAGGGGGTTGGATAGCAATCAGCCCCAGCATTTT
TRBJ2-1 | NA | TRBV5-6 | NA | CASSSGPRNEQFF | TGTGCCAGCAGCTCGGGACCCCGCAATGAGCAGTTCTTC
TRBJ2-2 | NA | TRBV2 | NA | CASGSAGELFF | TGTGCCAGCGGGTCAGCCGGGGAGCTGTTTTTT
TRBJ2-1 | NA | TRBV13 | TRBD2 | CASSLGGLGSNEQFF | TGTGCCAGCAGCTTAGGGGGACTAGGTAGCAATGAGCAGTTCTTC
TRBJ2-4 | NA | TRBV7-6 | TRBD2 | CASSPTSGSGAKNIQYF | TGTGCCAGCAGCCCGACTAGCGGGAGTGGAGCCAAAAACATTCAGTACTTC
TRBJ1-4 | NA | TRBV9 | NA | CASSVTQGNEKLFF | TGTGCCAGCAGCGTAACGCAGGGTAATGAAAAACTGTTTTTT
TRBJ1-6 | NA | TRBV4-1 | TRBD1 | CASSQDRTGRNSPLHF | TGCGCCAGCAGCCAAGATCGGACAGGGCGAAATTCACCCCTCCACTTT
TRBJ1-2 | NA | TRBV28 | NA | CASRPTGSYGYTF | TGTGCCAGCAGACCAACAGGGAGCTATGGCTACACCTTC
TRBJ2-1 | NA | TRBV27 | TRBD1 | CASSWGSSGTGVYNEQFF | TGTGCCAGCAGTTGGGGCTCTTCCGGGACAGGGGTCTACAATGAGCAGTTCTTC
TRBJ2-7 | NA | TRBV4-1 | NA | CASSQEYTVFYEQYF | TGCGCCAGCAGCCAGGAATATACCGTTTTTTACGAGCAGTACTTC
TRBJ2-5 | NA | TRBV4-3 | NA | CASSQGGQETQYF | TGCGCCAGCAGCCAAGGTGGACAAGAGACCCAGTACTTC
TRBJ2-5 | few | TRBV5-8 | TRBD1 | CASSWRTGGTETQYF | TGTGCCAGCAGCTGGAGGACAGGGGGGACAGAGACCCAGTACTTC
TRBJ1-1 | NA | TRBV6-5 | NA | CASTQSGIWTEAFF | TGTGCCAGCACACAATCAGGGATATGGACTGAAGCTTTCTTT
TRBJ2-1 | NA | TRBV5-1 | NA | CASSLEGSSYNEQFF | TGCGCCAGCAGCTTGGAGGGTAGCTCCTACAATGAGCAGTTCTTC
TRBJ2-1 | NA | TRBV30 | TRBD2 | CAWAGTSGGGEQFF | TGTGCCTGGGCCGGGACTAGCGGGGGGGGTGAGCAGTTCTTC
TRBJ2-7 | NA | TRBV23-1 | NA | CASSHECYEQYF | TGCGCCAGCAGTCACGAATGCTACGAGCAGTACTTC
TRBJ1-1 | NA | TRBV7-8 | TRBD1 | CASSLVRGNTEAFF | TGTGCCAGCAGCTTAGTCAGGGGGAATACTGAAGCTTTCTTT
TRBJ1-4 | NA | TRBV4-1 | NA | CASRKRGVTTNEKLFF | TGCGCCAGCAGAAAACGAGGGGTCACAACTAATGAAAAACTGTTTTTT
TRBJ1-1 | NA | TRBV2 | NA | CASSAEGNTEAFF | TGTGCCAGCAGTGCGGAGGGGAACACTGAAGCTTTCTTT
TRBJ2-4 | NA | TRBV5-1 | TRBD2 | CASSFGLAENIQYF | TGCGCCAGCAGCTTTGGACTAGCGGAAAACATTCAGTACTTC
TRBJ2-7 | NA | TRBV4-3 | NA | CASSQSDDGYEQYF | TGCGCCAGCAGCCAATCGGATGACGGCTACGAGCAGTACTTC
TRBJ2-7 | NA | TRBV14 | NA | CASSQVIFYEQYF | TGTGCCAGCAGCCAGGTGATCTTCTACGAGCAGTACTTC